This T cell receptor (beta chain) derives from a study of cytomegalovirus exposure and HLA in healthy donors. General study points: The authors judged a highly shared variant cluster likely a sequencing artifact.

Trimming removed 5 bases from V and 5 bases from J, with 17 bases in between. Germline V gene lookup returns CDR1 MDHEN and CDR2 SYDVKM. This CDR3 has 15 residues. Remarks on this clone: The antigen is not known.

PCR involved 60 Vbeta and 13 Jbeta primers. Assay used: immunoSEQ multiplex PCR; TCRdb lists only in-frame clones, some missing. The table has 130,000 to 150,000 clones, roughly 70% seen once. The source of this sequence is a man between 18 and 35 years old in good health and CMV-seropositive. The sequenced sample was PBMCs. This chain joins TRBV28 and TRBJ2-3; D is possibly TRBD2 (6 bases). The DNA for the CDR3 is TGTGCCAGCAGTCCCCCCGCGGGATTTGGAGATACGCAGTATTTT. This sequence encodes CASSPPAGFGDTQYF. The whole variable domain, remainder taken from reference TRBV28 and TRBJ2-3, is DVKVTQSSRYLVKRTGEKVFLECVQDMDHENMFWYRQDPGLGLRLIYFSYDVKMKEKGDIPEGYSVSREKKERFSLILESASTNQTSMYLCASSPPAGFGDTQYFGPGTRLTVL.